The 15 T cell receptor beta chains presented below share a single source sample, sequenced in a study of Ad26.COV2.S vaccination and SARS-CoV-2 variants. Repertoires were generated with immunoSEQ multiplex PCR, while TCRdb's copy carries only in-frame clones and drops some. The data contain roughly 180,000 clones, around 88% of them singletons. Sequencing was performed on peripheral blood, taken after recovery from COVID-19. Receptors were obtained from a human donor who had recovered from COVID-19.

J is TRBJ2-5 and V is TRBV6-5; 7 bases are a match to TRBD1. This CDR3 is 15 amino acids long. The germline gives CDR1 MNHEY, CDR2 SVGAGI. Germline trimming cut 2 bases from V and 2 bases from J; bases unmatched to any gene: 5. The CDR3 DNA reads as TGTGCCAGCAGTTACCGAGGACAGGCGCAAGAGACCCAGTACTTC. It specifies CASSYRGQAQETQYF.

This rearrangement joins TRBV6-1 to TRBJ1-6; D remains unclear. The CDR3 consists of 12 residues. Germline V gene data show CDR1 as MNHNS and CDR2 as SASEGT. V lost 1 base and J 13 bases, leaving 8 bases between the germline ends. This chain's CDR3 is CASSEGSAPLHF. CDR3 coding DNA: TGTGCCAGCAGTGAAGGTAGCGCGCCCCTCCACTTT.

The V and J genes are TRBV7-2 and TRBJ2-1; TRBD2 matches at 12 bases. Trimming cost V 5 bases and J 4 bases; bases outside gene matches: 9. The CDR3 is made up of 17 amino acids. The germline V gene has CDR1 SGHTA and CDR2 FQGNSA. The CDR3 bases are TGTGCCAGCAGCCCTAGCGGGAGGGCCGCGGCTTACAATGAGCAGTTCTTC. Translating gives CASSPSGRAAAYNEQFF.

This clone was counted only a few times. This chain joins TRBV4-1 and TRBJ2-2; unclear D gene. This CDR3 has 13 amino acids. Trimming cost V 10 bases and J 0 bases, with 9 bases left between them. Germline V CDR1 and CDR2: MGHRA, YSYEKL. The CDR3 sequence: CATTDTNTGELFF. In DNA form, the CDR3 reads TGCGCCACCACCGACACGAACACCGGGGAGCTGTTTTTT.

The chain has TRBV10-3 and TRBJ2-7; D is unclear. The V gene lost 1 base and the J gene lost 5 bases, with 3 bases spanning the gap. The CDR3 consists of 11 residues. The V gene's germline CDR1 is ENHRY and CDR2 SYGVKD. The CDR3 here is CAISELNEQYF. The CDR3, as DNA: TGTGCCATCAGTGAGTTGAACGAGCAGTACTTC.

In its sample, this clone was seen once. CDR3 sequence: CASSEVNYGYTF. The CDR3 region has the DNA TGTGCCAGCAGTGAAGTAAACTATGGCTACACCTTC. The chain has TRBV6-1 and TRBJ1-2, with no clear D. The V end lost 1 base, the J end lost 2 bases, and 2 bases lay between the germline ends. The CDR3 loop spans 12 amino acids. CDR1 and CDR2 (germline): MNHNS, SASEGT.

The chain uses TRBV7-4 and TRBJ1-4, with D possibly matching TRBD1 (5 bases). The CDR3 extends over 16 amino acids. V dropped 7 bases and J dropped 3 bases, with 18 bases sitting between them. Germline V gene sequence: CDR1 SGHVT, CDR2 SQSDAQ. The CDR3 sequence: CASIQFGGTANEKLFF. CDR3 in DNA: TGTGCCAGCATCCAGTTCGGAGGGACGGCTAATGAAAAACTGTTTTTT.

The chain uses TRBV5-1 and TRBJ2-1, with D perhaps TRBD2 (8 bases). CDR3 size: 17 residues. Deletions cut 4 bases from V and 8 bases from J, with 25 bases between. Germline-derived CDR1 and CDR2 are SGHRS and YFSETQ. The CDR3 reads CASSPEGASGPGDEQFF. CDR3 DNA sequence: TGCGCCAGCAGCCCTGAGGGGGCTAGCGGGCCTGGGGATGAGCAGTTCTTC.

This clone was seen just once. The genes are TRBV4-1 and TRBJ2-2; the match to TRBD2 covers 14 bases. J was trimmed by 4 bases and V by 3 bases; bases with no gene match: 7. Germline V gene lookup returns CDR1 MGHRA and CDR2 YSYEKL. The CDR3 has 18 residues. The CDR3 here is CASSQNLGLAGVTGELFF. The CDR3 DNA reads as TGCGCCAGCAGCCAGAACCTGGGACTAGCGGGAGTCACCGGGGAGCTGTTTTTT.

This chain links TRBV19 with TRBJ1-5; the D gene is possibly TRBD1 (6 bases). The V gene's germline CDR1 is LNHDA and CDR2 SQIVND (reference sequence). This CDR3 region has 12 residues. V was clipped by 7 bases and J by 7 bases, with 11 bases between them. The CDR3 region has the DNA TGTGCCAGTATGAGGGGGTACCAGCCCCAGCATTTT. Translated: CASMRGYQPQHF.

The J gene is TRBJ2-2, the V gene TRBV24-1; 10 positions match TRBD2. V was clipped by 3 bases and J by 5 bases; unmatched bases: 8. Germline assignment: CDR1 KGHDR and CDR2 SFDVKD. The CDR3 runs 17 residues. The CDR3: CATSDSVSGRYTGELFF. DNA of the CDR3: TGTGCCACCAGTGATAGCGTTAGCGGGAGGTATACCGGGGAGCTGTTTTTT.

The sample holds one count of this clone. V is TRBV7-2 and J is TRBJ1-2; D uncertain. CDR1 is SGHTA, CDR2 FQGNSA, per germline. V shed 4 bases and J shed 5 bases, with 17 bases lying between them. This CDR3 has 15 residues. CDR3 nucleotides: TGTGCCAGCAGCTCCACGAGGAGGGTGGGGTATGGCTACACCTTC. Encoded protein: CASSSTRRVGYGYTF.

The CDR3: CASSLVGVGNSPLHF. CDR3 DNA sequence: TGTGCCAGCAGCCTAGTCGGGGTCGGGAATTCACCCCTCCACTTT. V and J are TRBV7-9 and TRBJ1-6; D gene unclear. V lost 5 bases and J lost 7, with 15 bases in between. The germline CDR1 and CDR2 sequences are SEHNR and FQNEAQ (reference sequence). The CDR3 totals 15 residues.

The rearrangement uses TRBV3-1 (or the pseudogene TRBV3-2) and TRBJ2-1; D is unresolved. The V end lost 5 bases, the J end lost 10 bases, and 15 bases lay between the germline ends. The CDR3 runs 13 residues. In germline, CDR1 is LGHDT, CDR2 YNNKEL (reference sequence). CDR3 residues: CASSSPHLNEQFF. In DNA, the CDR3 is TGTGCCAGCAGCTCACCACACTTGAACGAGCAGTTCTTC.

In DNA form, the CDR3 reads TGTGCCAGCAGTCGAGGGGGTGTCGGCAATCAGCCCCAGCATTTT. It translates to CASSRGGVGNQPQHF. The genes are TRBV27 and TRBJ1-5, with D possibly TRBD1 on 6 matching bases. V lost 5 bases and J lost 2, with 13 bases in between. The V gene's germline CDR1 is MNHEY and CDR2 SMNVEV (reference sequence). CDR3 length: 15 amino acids.